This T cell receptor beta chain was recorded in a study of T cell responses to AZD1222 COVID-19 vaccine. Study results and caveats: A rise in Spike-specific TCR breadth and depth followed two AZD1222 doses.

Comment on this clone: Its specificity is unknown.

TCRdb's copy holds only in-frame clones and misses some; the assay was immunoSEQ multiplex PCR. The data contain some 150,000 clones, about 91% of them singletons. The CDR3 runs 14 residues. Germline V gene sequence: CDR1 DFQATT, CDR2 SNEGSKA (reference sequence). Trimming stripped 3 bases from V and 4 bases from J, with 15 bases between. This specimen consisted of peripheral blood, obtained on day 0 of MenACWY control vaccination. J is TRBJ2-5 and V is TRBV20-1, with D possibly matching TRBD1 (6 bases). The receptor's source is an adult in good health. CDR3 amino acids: CSASRRDIPETQYF. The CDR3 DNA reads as TGCAGTGCTAGTCGCCGGGACATTCCAGAGACCCAGTACTTC.